One and the same sample provided the 23 T cell receptor beta chains below, sequenced in a study of breast tumors, draining lymph nodes, adjacent tissues. MiXCR, run by TCRdb on the multiplex PCR reads, gives a single entry per CDR3 protein. The sample includes about 180,000 distinct CDR3 sequences, 33% seen only once; the top ten take about 4%. The lymph nodes were axillary draining lymph nodes from breast cancer patients. Sequences were obtained from axillary lymph node tissue. The receptors here all came from a female donor with breast cancer. Some clones in this sample may be carry-over from other donors' samples.

In this sample, this clonotype turned up many times. This sequence joins TRBV11-2 and TRBJ1-2, with D unclear. Between the trimmed V and J ends, which lost 11 bases and 2 bases, there was a span of 9 bases. The V gene's germline CDR1 is SGHAT and CDR2 FQNNGV. This CDR3 spans 11 amino acids. CDR3 bases: TGTGCCGGCGGGAGCAACTATGGCTACACCTTC. Translated, it gives CAGGSNYGYTF.

This clonotype was found many times. This chain uses TRBV4-1 with TRBJ2-1; D gene unclear. The ends were cut back, 4 bases at V and 1 base at J, with 8 bases in the middle. CDR1 and CDR2 (germline): MGHRA, YSYEKL. The length of the CDR3 is 14 residues. The CDR3 region is CASSPGVSYNEQFF. CDR3 nucleotides: TGCGCCAGCAGCCCTGGAGTGTCCTACAATGAGCAGTTCTTC.

The table lists this clonotype with a few counts. J is TRBJ1-2 and V is TRBV7-9; D remains unclear. Germline V CDR1 and CDR2: SEHNR, FQNEAQ (reference sequence). CDR3 length: 14 amino acids. V was shortened by 4 bases and J by 7 bases, with 16 bases between the two germline ends. The chain's CDR3 is CASSSLEIPGGYTF. The CDR3 DNA reads TGTGCCAGCAGCTCCCTGGAGATCCCGGGTGGCTACACCTTC.

In the case of this clonotype: A much larger clone is a single base away; this may be a read error. The chain has TRBV12-3 or TRBV12-4 and TRBJ2-1, with 8 bases that match TRBD2. The CDR3 contains 15 residues. In DNA, the CDR3 is TGTGCCAGCAGTTTAGAAATAGCGGGGTACAATGAGCGGTTCTTC. Protein product: CASSLEIAGYNERFF.

The chain links TRBV6-5 to TRBJ1-5, with 9 bases matching TRBD1. There are 16 residues in the CDR3. Trimming removed 5 bases from V and 3 bases from J; junction bases left unmatched: 8. Germline V gene data show CDR1 as MNHEY and CDR2 as SVGAGI. CDR3 sequence (DNA): TGTGCCAGCAGTCATCGATGGACAGGGGACAATCAGCCCCAGCATTTT. Translating gives CASSHRWTGDNQPQHF.

This clonotype was detected many times. The rearrangement links TRBV5-6 to TRBJ2-5, with TRBD2 matching over 11 bases. There are 16 residues in the CDR3. V lost 3 bases, J lost 9 bases, and 13 bases stayed unmatched. Germline assignment: CDR1 SGHDT and CDR2 YYEEEE. CDR3 DNA: TGTGCCAGCAGCTCCGAGACTAGCGGGGTACGCTTGGCCCAGTACTTC. Residues: CASSSETSGVRLAQYF.

A remark on this clonotype: This may stem from a read error, because a much larger clone lies one nucleotide away. The chain employs TRBV11-1 and TRBJ2-3; perhaps D is TRBD1 or TRBD2 (5 bases each). CDR1 and CDR2 (germline): SGHAT, FQDESV (reference sequence). V was pared by 1 base and J by 8 bases, with 22 bases between. The CDR3 runs 17 residues. The CDR3 sequence: CASSLEMGPAIGATQYF. The CDR3 DNA sequence: TGTGCCAGCAGCTTAGAAATGGGACCAGCGATTGGGGCTACGCAGTATTTT.

This clonotype was seen many times. The J gene is TRBJ2-3, the V gene TRBV12-3 or TRBV12-4; D unresolved. CDR3 length: 16 amino acids. Trimming left V 1 base short and J 2 bases short, with 13 bases between. In DNA form, the CDR3 reads TGTGCCAGCAGTTTAGAGCGTCGAGCGCCCACAGATACGCAGTATTTT. Translation: CASSLERRAPTDTQYF.

The genes are TRBV3-1 and TRBJ2-2, with D possibly being TRBD2 (6 bases). Trimming stripped 3 bases from V and 4 bases from J, with 6 bases between. Germline V lookup: CDR1 LGHDT, CDR2 YNNKEL (reference sequence). This CDR3 region has 13 residues. CDR3 in amino acids: CASSQTSTGELFF. CDR3 DNA: TGTGCCAGCAGCCAGACTAGCACCGGGGAGCTGTTTTTT.

About this clonotype itself: One base away lies a much larger clone, so this may be a sequencing read error. The chain employs TRBV12-3 or TRBV12-4 and TRBJ2-3, with 8 bases identical to TRBD2. V was pared by 3 bases and J by 1 base, with 6 bases of the junction left unmatched. The CDR3 is 16 amino acids. In DNA, the CDR3 is TGTGCCAGCAGTTTCAGTCCAGCGGGAGGCACAGATACGCAGTATTTT. Translated: CASSFSPAGGTDTQYF.

The table lists this clonotype with many counts. This chain links TRBV30 with TRBJ2-3, with TRBD2 matching over 10 bases. Trimming at V came to 2 bases and at J to 1 base, leaving 0 bases not matched to a gene. CDR3 length: 14 amino acids. Germline V CDR1 and CDR2: GTSNPN, SVGIG (reference sequence). Here the CDR3 reads CAWSLAGGTDTQYF. The CDR3 coding sequence is TGTGCCTGGAGTCTAGCGGGAGGCACAGATACGCAGTATTTT.

This clonotype was seen repeatedly, ten times or more. This sequence joins TRBV6-2 or TRBV6-3 and TRBJ2-5; TRBD2 is a possible D gene (5 bases). V gave up 7 bases and J gave up 6 bases, with 12 bases separating them. CDR3 length equals 12 residues. Germline CDR1 and CDR2: MNHEY and SVGEGT. The CDR3, as DNA: TGTGCCAGCACTAGCTTCATCAAGACCCAGTACTTC. This encodes CASTSFIKTQYF.

This clonotype was detected only a few times. The rearrangement links TRBV3-1 to TRBJ2-7, with 9 positions matching TRBD2. The CDR3 has 14 amino acids. CDR1 is LGHDT, CDR2 YNNKEL, per germline (reference sequence). Germline trimming cut 3 bases from V and 4 bases from J; bases unmatched to any gene: 4. The CDR3 DNA reads TGTGCCAGCAGCCATCGGACTAGCGCGTACGAGCAGTACTTC. Translation: CASSHRTSAYEQYF.

CDR3 amino acids: CASKGGGRTGELFF. DNA for the CDR3: TGTGCCAGCAAAGGAGGGGGGCGGACCGGGGAGCTGTTTTTT. The V gene is TRBV25-1, the J gene TRBJ2-2, with D perhaps assigned TRBD1 or TRBD2 (6 bases each). Germline V gene sequence: CDR1 MGHDK, CDR2 SYGVNS. CDR3 length equals 14 residues. With 7 bases removed from V and 5 bases from J, the gap between germline ends came to 14 bases.

A remark on this clonotype: A junction end diverges from the germline sequence, so it may reflect a read error. This chain uses TRBV6-2 or TRBV6-3 with TRBJ2-1, with 7 bases fitting TRBD2. The CDR3 loop spans 15 amino acids. Germline CDR1 reads MNHEY; CDR2 reads SVGEGT. The CDR3 coding sequence is TGTGCCAGCAGTCACTCCGGGACTATCTACAATGAGCAGTTCTTC. This encodes CASSHSGTIYNEQFF.

V gene TRBV29-1 combines with J gene TRBJ2-7; D not certain. CDR1 is SQVTM and CDR2 is ANQGSEA in the germline V gene. This CDR3 is 20 amino acids long. Trimming took off 6 bases at V and 0 bases at J, with 33 bases between the two ends. The CDR3 nucleotides are TGCAGCGTCTGGAAGACGGTATCTGTCGAATTGGGCCGCACCTCCTACGAGCAGTACTTC. Encoded protein: CSVWKTVSVELGRTSYEQYF.

This clonotype occurred many times. The V gene is TRBV24-1, the J gene TRBJ1-2; 9 bases agree with TRBD1. The trim removed 3 bases at V and 6 bases at J, leaving 7 bases unmatched. Per germline, CDR1 KGHDR and CDR2 SFDVKD. This CDR3 comprises 15 residues. The CDR3 coding sequence is TGTGCCACCAGTGATAATACAGGGGGCGCGAATGGCTACACCTTC. Translated: CATSDNTGGANGYTF.

This clonotype occurred many times. The chain links TRBV14 to TRBJ2-5, with D tentatively TRBD2 (6 bases). Germline assignment: CDR1 SGHDN and CDR2 FVKESK. V lost 5 bases to trimming and J lost 4 bases, with 14 bases between them. The CDR3 covers 14 residues. The CDR3 region is CASSSRTGGETQYF. In DNA form, the CDR3 reads TGTGCCAGCAGCTCAAGAACCGGGGGAGAGACCCAGTACTTC.

This clonotype was recorded at least ten times. The chain is built from TRBV18 and TRBJ2-2, with unresolved D. Trimming took off 3 bases at V and 7 bases at J, with 9 bases between the two ends. CDR1 and CDR2 (germline): KGHSH, LQKENI. CDR3 length equals 13 residues. The CDR3 reads CASSPALDGELFF. In nucleotides, the CDR3 is TGTGCCAGCTCACCCGCTCTCGACGGGGAGCTGTTTTTT.

With respect to this clonotype: This could be a read error, since a much larger clone is one nucleotide away. CDR3 sequence: CTSSRDRLGGGYTF. DNA of the CDR3: TGTACCAGCAGTCGGGACAGGCTCGGGGGTGGCTACACCTTC. The chain joins TRBV12-3 or TRBV12-4 to TRBJ1-2, with TRBD1 identical over 8 bases. The CDR3 totals 14 residues.

This clonotype was detected many times. The chain has TRBV7-8 and TRBJ2-1; D may be TRBD1 (6 bases). The CDR3 contains 15 residues. CDR1 is SGHVS and CDR2 is FQNEAQ in the germline V gene. Trimming stripped 2 bases from V and 5 bases from J, with 13 bases between. CDR3 in DNA: TGTGCCAGCAGCTTATCGCAGGGGTTCCACAATGAGCAGTTCTTC. Its protein product is CASSLSQGFHNEQFF.

The chain uses TRBV20-1 and TRBJ2-2, with 11 positions matching TRBD2. The CDR3 is 14 amino acids. The J segment lost 5 bases and the V segment lost 3 bases, leaving 2 bases of the junction unmatched. Germline loops: CDR1 DFQATT, CDR2 SNEGSKA (reference sequence). CDR3: CSASLAGGTGELFF. CDR3 DNA: TGCAGTGCTAGCCTAGCGGGGGGTACCGGGGAGCTGTTTTTT.

Ten or more counts support this clonotype. The chain combines TRBV4-2 with TRBJ2-3; no reliable D call. The V end was cut by 1 base, the J end by 4 bases, with 0 bases between. Germline lookup yields CDR1 LGHNA and CDR2 YNFKEQ. CDR3 length: 11 residues. The CDR3 loop reads CASSQADTQYF. Here the CDR3 DNA reads TGTGCCAGCAGCCAAGCAGATACGCAGTATTTT.